This T cell receptor beta chain was sequenced in a study of T cells after yellow fever vaccination. The study, taken as a whole, reports: Of the clonotypes, a small share occurred in both CD4 and CD8 compartments. Abundant clonotypes from the bulk population could have been carried over as contaminants into FACS-sorted repertoires. In post-booster samples, most primary-vaccination clones reappeared (approximately 96% CD4, 88% CD8). The secondary T-cell response peaked on day 5, not day 15, but was weaker.

This clonotype was seen at least ten times. Its antigen is not identified. This CDR3 contains 15 residues. V dropped 6 bases and J dropped 3 bases, with 18 bases sitting between them. Germline-derived CDR1 and CDR2 are SGHRS and YFSETQ. One entry per CDR3 protein results from TCRdb running MiXCR on the 5' RACE reads. The sample contains 310,000 or so distinct CDR3 sequences, around 4% of which appear only once. The receptor comes from a man between 18 and 35 years old who received the YFV17D yellow fever vaccine. The sample here was PBMCs, taken on the day of the yellow fever booster vaccination. The chain is built from TRBV5-1 and TRBJ2-5, with D possibly TRBD1 on 5 matching bases. The CDR3 DNA is TGCGCCAGCAATGGGCAAGGGGTCTTCGAAGAGACCCAGTACTTC. This translates into CASNGQGVFEETQYF.